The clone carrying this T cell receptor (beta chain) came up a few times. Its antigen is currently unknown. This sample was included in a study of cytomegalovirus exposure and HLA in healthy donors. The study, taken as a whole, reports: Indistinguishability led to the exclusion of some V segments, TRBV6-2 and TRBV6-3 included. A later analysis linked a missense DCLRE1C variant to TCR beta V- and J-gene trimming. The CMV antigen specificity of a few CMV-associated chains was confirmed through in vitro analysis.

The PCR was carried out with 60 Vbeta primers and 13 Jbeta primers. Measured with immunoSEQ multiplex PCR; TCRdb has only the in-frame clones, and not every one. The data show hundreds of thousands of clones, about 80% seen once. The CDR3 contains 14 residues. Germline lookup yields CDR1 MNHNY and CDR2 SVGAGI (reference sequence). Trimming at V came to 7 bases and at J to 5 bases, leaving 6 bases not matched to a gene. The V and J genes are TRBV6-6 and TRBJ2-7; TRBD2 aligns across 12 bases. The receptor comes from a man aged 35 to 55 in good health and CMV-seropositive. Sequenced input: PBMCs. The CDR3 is CASTRTSGKNEQYF. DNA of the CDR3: TGTGCCAGCACCCGGACTAGCGGGAAAAACGAGCAGTACTTC.